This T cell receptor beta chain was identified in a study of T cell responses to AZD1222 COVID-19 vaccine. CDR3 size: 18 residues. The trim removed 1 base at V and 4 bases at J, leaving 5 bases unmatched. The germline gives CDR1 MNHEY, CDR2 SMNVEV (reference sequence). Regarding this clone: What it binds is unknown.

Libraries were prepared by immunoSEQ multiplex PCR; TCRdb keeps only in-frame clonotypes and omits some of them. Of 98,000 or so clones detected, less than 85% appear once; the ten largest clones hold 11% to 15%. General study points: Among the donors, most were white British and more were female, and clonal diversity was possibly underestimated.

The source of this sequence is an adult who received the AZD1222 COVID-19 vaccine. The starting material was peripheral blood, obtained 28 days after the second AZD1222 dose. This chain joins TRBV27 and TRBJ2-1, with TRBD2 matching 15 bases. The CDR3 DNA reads TGTGCCAGCAGTTTATTCGGACTAGCGGGGGGGATTTACAATGAGCAGTTCTTC. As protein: CASSLFGLAGGIYNEQFF.